The clone carrying this T cell receptor beta chain is judged large. The antigen remains unidentified. Study results and limitations: Tumor memory CD4+ T cell TCR gene usage was found to cluster with blood and lymph node memory CD4+ cells and with lymph node naive CD4+ cells.

V gave up 3 bases and J gave up 11 bases; unmatched junction bases: 6. CDR3 length: 12 residues. The TRBV12-4/TRBJ1-2 clonotypes were amplified using barcode primers with ligated adaptors. TCRdb analysed the multiplex PCR reads with MiXCR anew, one entry per CDR3 protein. The profile shows 960 or so distinct CDR3 sequences, around 6% of them singletons. The source is a female donor with breast cancer. Source material: naive CD4+ T cells sorted from blood. Subset of the sample: naive CD4+ T cells, CD4+CD45RA+CD25-. The V call is TRBV12-3 or TRBV12-4, the J call TRBJ1-2; TRBD1 aligns across 7 bases. The CDR3 sequence: CASSFRTGRYTF. The CDR3, as DNA: TGTGCCAGCAGTTTCAGGACAGGACGGTACACCTTC.